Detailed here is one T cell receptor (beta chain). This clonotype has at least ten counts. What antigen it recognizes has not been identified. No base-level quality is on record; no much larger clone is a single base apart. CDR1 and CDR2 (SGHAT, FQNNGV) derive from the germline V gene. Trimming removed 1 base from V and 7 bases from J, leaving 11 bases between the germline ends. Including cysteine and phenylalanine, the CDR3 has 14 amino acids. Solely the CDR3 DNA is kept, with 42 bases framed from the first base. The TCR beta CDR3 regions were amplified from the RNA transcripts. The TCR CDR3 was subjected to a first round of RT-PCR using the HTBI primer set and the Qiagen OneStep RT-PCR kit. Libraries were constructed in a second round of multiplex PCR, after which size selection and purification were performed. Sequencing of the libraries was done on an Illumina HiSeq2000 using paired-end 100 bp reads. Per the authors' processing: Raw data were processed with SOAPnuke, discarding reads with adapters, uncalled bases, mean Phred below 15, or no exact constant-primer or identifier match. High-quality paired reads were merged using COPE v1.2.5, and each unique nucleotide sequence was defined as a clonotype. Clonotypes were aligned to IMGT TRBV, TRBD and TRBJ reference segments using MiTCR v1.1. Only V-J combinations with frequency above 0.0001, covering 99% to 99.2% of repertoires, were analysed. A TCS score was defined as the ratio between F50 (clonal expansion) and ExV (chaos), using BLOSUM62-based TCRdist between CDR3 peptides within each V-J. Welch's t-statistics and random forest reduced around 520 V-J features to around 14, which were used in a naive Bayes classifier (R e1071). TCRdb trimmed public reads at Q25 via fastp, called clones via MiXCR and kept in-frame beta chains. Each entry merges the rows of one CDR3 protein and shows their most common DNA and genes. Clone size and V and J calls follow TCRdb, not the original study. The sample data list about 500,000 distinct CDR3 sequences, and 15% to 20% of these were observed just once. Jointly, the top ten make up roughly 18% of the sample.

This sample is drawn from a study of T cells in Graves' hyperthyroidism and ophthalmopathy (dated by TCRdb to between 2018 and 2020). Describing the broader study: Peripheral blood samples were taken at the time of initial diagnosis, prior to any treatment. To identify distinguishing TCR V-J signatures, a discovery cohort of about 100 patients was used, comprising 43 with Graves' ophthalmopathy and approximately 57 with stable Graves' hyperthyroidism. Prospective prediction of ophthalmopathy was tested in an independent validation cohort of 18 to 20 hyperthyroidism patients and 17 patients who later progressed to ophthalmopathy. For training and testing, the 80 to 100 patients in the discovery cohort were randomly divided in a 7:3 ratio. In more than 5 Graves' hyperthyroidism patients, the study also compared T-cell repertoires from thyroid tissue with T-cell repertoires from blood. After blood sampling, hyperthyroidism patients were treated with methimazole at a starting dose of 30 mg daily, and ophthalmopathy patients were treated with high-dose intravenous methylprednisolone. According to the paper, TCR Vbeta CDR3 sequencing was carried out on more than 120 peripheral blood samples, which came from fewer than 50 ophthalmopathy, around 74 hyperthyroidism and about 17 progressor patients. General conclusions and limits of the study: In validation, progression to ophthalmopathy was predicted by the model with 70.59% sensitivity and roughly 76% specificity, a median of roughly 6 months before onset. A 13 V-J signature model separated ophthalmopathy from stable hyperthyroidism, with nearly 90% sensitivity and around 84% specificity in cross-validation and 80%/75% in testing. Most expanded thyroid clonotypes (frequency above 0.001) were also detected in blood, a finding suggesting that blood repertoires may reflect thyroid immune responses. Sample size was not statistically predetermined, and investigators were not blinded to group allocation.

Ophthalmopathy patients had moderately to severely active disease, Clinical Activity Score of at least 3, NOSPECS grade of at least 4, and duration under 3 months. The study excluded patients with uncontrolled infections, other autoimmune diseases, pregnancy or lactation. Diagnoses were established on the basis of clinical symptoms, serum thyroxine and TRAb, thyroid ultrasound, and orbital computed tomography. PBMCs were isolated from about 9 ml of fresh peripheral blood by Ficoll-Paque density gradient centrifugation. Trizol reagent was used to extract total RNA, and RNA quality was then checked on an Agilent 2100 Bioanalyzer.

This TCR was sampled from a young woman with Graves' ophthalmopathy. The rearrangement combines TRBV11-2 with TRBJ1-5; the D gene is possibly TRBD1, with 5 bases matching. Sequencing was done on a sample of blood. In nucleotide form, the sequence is TGTGCCAGCAGCTTAGGAACTAGGGGACAGCCCCAGCATTTT. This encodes CASSLGTRGQPQHF. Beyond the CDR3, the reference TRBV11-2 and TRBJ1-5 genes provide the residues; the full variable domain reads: EAGVAQSPRYKIIEKRQSVAFWCNPISGHATLYWYQQILGQGPKLLIQFQNNGVVDDSQLPKDRFSAERLKGVDSTLKIQPAKLEDSAVYLCASSLGTRGQPQHFGDGTRLSIL.